The clone carrying this T cell receptor (beta chain) has at least ten counts. The antigen remains undetermined. The ends were cut back, 6 bases at V and 3 bases at J, with 12 bases in the middle. There are 15 residues in the CDR3. Germline values: CDR1 MNHNS, CDR2 SASEGT. The data originate from a study of blood T cells in healthy people across ages. Study results and caveats: Changes seen in expanded clonotypes were possibly confounded by donor CMV status left unknown.

For the second PCR, which ran for about 6 to 11 cycles, a sample-barcoded 5' primer and a J-beta primer mix were used. Via MiXCR, TCRdb re-called the 5' RACE reads, giving one row per CDR3 protein. Among 870,000 or so distinct CDR3 sequences, 25% to 35% were seen once, and the ten largest hold 15% to 20%. This chain joins TRBV6-1 and TRBJ2-6; the D is unclear. The clonotype comes from a woman of 80 years or more in good health. Material for sequencing was blood. In DNA, the CDR3 is TGTGCCAGCAGCGAACCGTCGGATGGGGCCAACGTCCTGACTTTC. Protein product: CASSEPSDGANVLTF.